The 27 T cell receptor beta chains below were found in one sample sequenced in a study of T cells expressing NK-cell markers. TCRdb re-called the 5' RACE reads and shows each CDR3 protein once, DNA omitted. The specimen's table records 150,000 to 180,000 distinct CDR3 sequences. The sample taken for sequencing was blood T cells: a sorted CD56 or NKG2C T cell subset, CD4+ or CD8+ T cells, or bulk PBMC T cells (not recorded which). The receptor set was obtained from a woman in her 50s in good health.

The chain joins TRBV2 to TRBJ2-3; TCRdb's assignment of TRBD2 cannot be checked, as there is no DNA. The germline CDR1 and CDR2 sequences are SNHLY and FYNNEI. This CDR3 contains 17 residues. This CDR3 reads CASSPRTSGIATDTQYF.

The chain joins TRBV12-3 or TRBV12-4 to TRBJ2-3; TCRdb's D call of TRBD2 is untestable without DNA. This CDR3 has 16 amino acids. CDR3 protein: CASSGGLAPRTDTQYF.

This chain's CDR3 is CASRTAGDADTQYF. The chain employs TRBV7-8 and TRBJ2-3; there is no DNA to check the TCRdb D call of TRBD2. Looked up from germline, CDR1 is SGHVS and CDR2 is FQNEAQ. The CDR3 runs 14 residues.

This chain uses TRBV5-1 with TRBJ2-1; there is no DNA to check the TCRdb D call of TRBD2. Germline assignment: CDR1 SGHRS and CDR2 YFSETQ. CDR3 length: 13 residues. CDR3 sequence reads: CASSSPPYNEQFF.

The chain is built from TRBV12-5 and TRBJ2-2; TCRdb names TRBD2, which stays unverified in the absence of DNA. From germline, CDR1 is LGHNT and CDR2 FRNRAP. CDR3 length equals 15 residues. The CDR3 protein is CASEPGLRNTGELFF.

The genes are TRBV30 and TRBJ2-1; the TCRdb D gene call, TRBD2, has no DNA to confirm it. CDR1 and CDR2 from the germline V gene are GTSNPN and SVGIG (reference sequence). The CDR3 length is 18 residues. CDR3 protein: CAWSVLAGGYHSYNEQFF. The full variable domain, in which reference TRBV30 and TRBJ2-1 provide the parts outside the CDR3, is SQTIHQWPATLVQPVGSPLSLECTVEGTSNPNLYWYRQAAGRGLQLLFYSVGIGQISSEVPQNLSASRPQDRQFILSSKKLLLSDSGFYLCAWSVLAGGYHSYNEQFFGPGTRLTVL.

V is TRBV11-2 and J is TRBJ1-4. The CDR3 runs 15 residues. CDR1 is SGHAT and CDR2 is FQNNGV in the germline V gene. CDR3 protein: CASSSHSPPNEKLFF.

The chain recombines TRBV29-1 with TRBJ1-2; no DNA is available, so the TRBD1 call from TCRdb remains unchecked. CDR3 length equals 13 residues. CDR1 and CDR2 from the germline V gene are SQVTM and ANQGSEA. The CDR3 reads CSIPGGTEGGYTF. Full variable domain (outside the CDR3, taken from reference TRBV29-1 and TRBJ1-2): SAVISQKPSRDICQRGTSLTIQCQVDSQVTMMFWYRQQPGQSLTLIATANQGSEATYESGFVIDKFPISRPNLTFSTLTVSNMSPEDSSIYLCSIPGGTEGGYTFGSGTRLTVV.

The chain carries TRBV15 and TRBJ2-6; TCRdb reports TRBD1, a call that lacks DNA to check it against. The CDR3 has 18 amino acids. Looked up from germline, CDR1 is LNHNV and CDR2 is YYDKDF (reference sequence). CDR3 loop: CATSSPGQVTSGANVLTF. The full variable domain, in which reference TRBV15 and TRBJ2-6 provide the parts outside the CDR3, is DAMVIQNPRYQVTQFGKPVTLSCSQTLNHNVMYWYQQKSSQAPKLLFHYYDKDFNNEADTPDNFQSRRPNTSFCFLDIRSPGLGDTAMYLCATSSPGQVTSGANVLTFGAGSRLTVL.

This chain uses TRBV4-1 with TRBJ1-5. CDR1 and CDR2 (germline): MGHRA, YSYEKL. This CDR3 has 15 residues. The CDR3 is CASSQWMGSNQPQHF.

The gene calls are TRBV20-1 and TRBJ1-1. Per germline, CDR1 DFQATT and CDR2 SNEGSKA (reference sequence). The CDR3 spans 13 residues. The CDR3 is CSARVRVGTEAFF.

CDR3 residues: CASILTDTQYF. The chain uses TRBV6-1 and TRBJ2-3. This CDR3 contains 11 residues. CDR1 is MNHNS and CDR2 is SASEGT in the germline V gene.

The rearrangement uses TRBV7-2 and TRBJ2-1; as DNA is missing, the TRBD2 call by TCRdb cannot be tested. Germline lookup yields CDR1 SGHTA and CDR2 FQGNSA. The CDR3 is 15 amino acids. CDR3 in amino acids: CASSPSRDWYNEQFF.

The chain couples TRBV11-2 to TRBJ2-1; TCRdb outputs TRBD2, but without DNA this stays unchecked. The CDR3 sequence is 16 residues long. The germline CDR1 and CDR2 sequences are SGHAT and FQNNGV. CDR3: CASSLGAASGEYEQFF.

This chain joins TRBV12-3 or TRBV12-4 and TRBJ2-2; checking the TCRdb D call of TRBD1 is not possible without DNA. This CDR3 spans 15 amino acids. The CDR3 spells CASKPKGPNTGELFF.

The genes are TRBV27 and TRBJ2-1. This CDR3 has 12 amino acids. The V gene's germline CDR1 is MNHEY and CDR2 SMNVEV (reference sequence). The CDR3 sequence: CASRFETGEQFF.

The gene calls are TRBV6-5 and TRBJ1-5; absent DNA, TCRdb's TRBD1 call cannot be checked. The CDR3 is 14 residues long. Germline CDR1 reads MNHEY; CDR2 reads SVGAGI. The CDR3 spells CASSPDTGFQPQHF.

The rearrangement joins TRBV13 to TRBJ2-3. The CDR3 covers 16 residues. Per germline, CDR1 PRHDT and CDR2 FYEKMQ (reference sequence). CDR3 loop: CASSLGAESPADTQYF.

The chain recombines TRBV27 with TRBJ2-2; TCRdb lists TRBD1, though no DNA is available to test this call. CDR3 size: 14 residues. The V gene's germline CDR1 is MNHEY and CDR2 SMNVEV (reference sequence). CDR3 region: CASSLRGGHGELFF.

The chain links TRBV14 to TRBJ2-7; TCRdb indicates TRBD1, and absent DNA this call remains unverified. CDR3 length: 13 amino acids. Germline assignment: CDR1 SGHDN and CDR2 FVKESK. CDR3 region: CASSQGQGYEQYF. Full variable domain (rest looked up from reference TRBV14 and TRBJ2-7): EAGVTQFPSHSVIEKGQTVTLRCDPISGHDNLYWYRRVMGKEIKFLLHFVKESKQDESGMPNNRFLAERTGGTYSTLKVQPAELEDSGVYFCASSQGQGYEQYFGPGTRLTVT.

The chain is built from TRBV6-5 and TRBJ2-3; lacking DNA, the TRBD2 call made by TCRdb goes unchecked. This CDR3 region has 16 residues. Germline assignment: CDR1 MNHEY and CDR2 SVGAGI. The CDR3 sequence is CASSLRTSGRGDTQYF.

This rearrangement joins TRBV11-3 to TRBJ2-1; there is no DNA to check the TCRdb D call of TRBD2. The CDR3 has 18 residues. The germline V gene has CDR1 SGHNT and CDR2 YENEEA. The CDR3 reads CASSPRGTSGGLYNEQFF.

The chain links TRBV7-9 to TRBJ2-1; TCRdb gives TRBD2 as the D gene, but with no DNA this cannot be confirmed. Germline V gene data show CDR1 as SEHNR and CDR2 as FQNEAQ (reference sequence). The CDR3 has 15 residues. The CDR3 sequence: CASSTLASGNNEQFF.

V gene TRBV15 combines with J gene TRBJ2-1; TCRdb returns TRBD1, unconfirmable since there is no DNA. The CDR3 length is 17 residues. Germline V gives CDR1 LNHNV, CDR2 YYDKDF (reference sequence). The CDR3 loop is CATSRDTLGNYDNEQFF.

The chain employs TRBV14 and TRBJ2-3; TCRdb reports TRBD2, a call that lacks DNA to check it against. Germline V gene sequence: CDR1 SGHDN, CDR2 FVKESK. The CDR3 sequence is 15 residues long. CDR3 loop: CASSQGTSGRNTQYF.

V gene TRBV24-1 combines with J gene TRBJ2-2; TCRdb picks TRBD1, but there is no DNA to check that call. The CDR3 is 15 residues long. Germline CDR1 is KGHDR and CDR2 is SFDVKD. The CDR3 region is CATSDLVQGAGELFF.

The rearrangement links TRBV10-1 to TRBJ2-1; checking the TCRdb D call of TRBD2 is not possible without DNA. The germline gives CDR1 WNHNN, CDR2 SYGVQD (reference sequence). The CDR3 loop spans 13 amino acids. The CDR3 sequence is CASSDGLANEQFF.